Presented here are 15 T cell receptor beta chains from one specimen sequenced in a study of blood T cells in healthy people across ages. Combining a sample-barcoded 5' primer with a J-beta primer mix, a second PCR ran for roughly 7 to 11 cycles. TCRdb ran MiXCR on the 5' RACE reads and lists one entry per CDR3 protein. The sample yields 800,000 to 950,000 distinct CDR3 sequences, 29% seen once. These records were also assigned to another study, of T cells of mothers and their children.

Sequenced sample: blood. These receptors came from a woman in her 40s in good health.

This clonotype was seen a handful of times. This chain connects TRBV5-1 to TRBJ2-5, with D unclear. The germline V and J ends were trimmed by 1 base and 4 bases, with 8 bases remaining between them. CDR1 SGHRS and CDR2 YFSETQ come from the germline V gene. CDR3 length: 13 amino acids. The CDR3 reads CASSLNSAETQYF. The DNA for the CDR3 is TGCGCCAGCAGCTTGAATTCCGCAGAGACCCAGTACTTC.

The chain recombines TRBV5-6 with TRBJ2-7; possible D gene TRBD1, 5 bases. The DNA matches TRBJ2-5 better at its end, which makes the J call doubtful. The CDR3 covers 16 residues. CDR1 and CDR2 from the germline V gene are SGHDT and YYEEEE. CDR3 residues: CASSLAAKGVEETQYF. DNA for the CDR3: TGTGCCAGCAGCTTGGCCGCGAAAGGGGTCGAGGAGACCCAGTACTTC.

V gene TRBV25-1 combines with J gene TRBJ2-7, with D perhaps being TRBD1 or TRBD2 (5 bases each). V lost 3 bases, J lost 5 bases, and 14 bases lay in between. This CDR3 is built from 14 residues. The germline V gene encodes CDR1 MGHDK and CDR2 SYGVNS. CDR3 coding DNA: TGTGCCAGCAGTGATCTAAGGGACGGCAACGAGCAGTACTTC. Amino acid sequence: CASSDLRDGNEQYF.

This clonotype was counted ten times or more. The chain employs TRBV7-2 and TRBJ2-7; 8 bases line up with TRBD1. This CDR3 is built from 16 residues. Per germline, CDR1 SGHTA and CDR2 FQGNSA. With 7 bases clipped from V and 2 bases from J, the junction kept 13 bases outside the gene matches. The CDR3 is CASNSGGSTSTYEQYF. In nucleotides, the CDR3 is TGTGCCAGCAATTCAGGGGGCTCTACAAGCACCTACGAGCAGTACTTC.

Regarding this clonotype: A much larger clone sits a single nucleotide away, making a read error possible. V usage is TRBV4-3 and J usage is TRBJ2-5, with D unclear. V was shortened by 0 bases and J by 5 bases, with 19 bases between the two germline ends. CDR3 size: 17 residues. Germline V lookup: CDR1 LGHNA, CDR2 YSLEER. The CDR3 reads CASSQEGRIAVGETQYF. The CDR3 coding sequence is TGCGCCAGCAGCCAAGAAGGACGGATAGCCGTGGGGGAGACCCAGTACTTC.

This clonotype was picked up many times. The chain's CDR3 is CASSRNVRGRGSYEQYF. CDR3 coding DNA: TGTGCCAGCAGTCGCAACGTGAGGGGCAGGGGCTCCTACGAGCAGTACTTC. The rearrangement joins TRBV3-1 to TRBJ2-7; tentative D call: TRBD1 (6 bases). The germline CDR1 and CDR2 sequences are LGHDT and YNNKEL (reference sequence). The CDR3 covers 17 residues. V lost 6 bases and J 0 bases, leaving 21 bases between the germline ends.

The chain recombines TRBV7-2 with TRBJ1-1; D is perhaps TRBD1 (5 bases). CDR3 length equals 13 residues. V gave up 0 bases and J gave up 7 bases, with 9 bases separating them. Germline-derived CDR1 and CDR2 are SGHTA and FQGNSA. CDR3 in amino acids: CASSLALGGEAFF. The CDR3 DNA reads TGTGCCAGCAGCTTAGCGCTCGGGGGTGAAGCTTTCTTT.

Points on this clonotype: A much larger clone differs from this one at a single base, so this may be a read error. The chain joins TRBV28 to TRBJ2-5, with a tentative D call TRBD2 (5 bases). V was clipped by 6 bases and J by 2 bases, with 13 bases between them. CDR1 is MDHEN, CDR2 SYDVKM, per germline. This CDR3 comprises 14 residues. CDR3 bases: TGTGCCAGCAGACCGGGATTCATACAAGAGACCCAGTACTTC. As protein: CASRPGFIQETQYF.

There are many counts of this clonotype. This sequence joins TRBV20-1 and TRBJ2-7; D may match TRBD1 or TRBD2 (5 bases each). The CDR3 length is 15 residues. CDR1 and CDR2 (germline): DFQATT, SNEGSKA (reference sequence). V shed 1 base and J shed 4 bases, with 17 bases lying between them. The chain's CDR3 is CSARVPQLGEYEQYF. The CDR3, as DNA: TGCAGTGCTAGAGTCCCCCAGTTAGGGGAGTACGAGCAGTACTTC.

This sequence joins TRBV18 and TRBJ1-1; D is possibly TRBD1 (5 bases). Germline CDR1 KGHSH, CDR2 LQKENI. Trimming removed 3 bases from V and 8 bases from J, with 10 bases in between. There are 12 residues in the CDR3. CDR3 loop: CASSPDRDEAFF. The CDR3 DNA sequence: TGTGCCAGCTCACCCGACAGAGACGAAGCTTTCTTT.

The V and J genes are TRBV29-1 and TRBJ1-1, with TRBD1 matching over 10 bases. This CDR3 has 16 residues. Losses at the gene ends were 0 bases for V and 11 bases for J; bases not matched to a gene: 15. Germline V gives CDR1 SQVTM, CDR2 ANQGSEA. The CDR3 is CSVEEGTGVGVFWAFF. CDR3 DNA sequence: TGCAGCGTTGAAGAAGGGACAGGGGTTGGGGTTTTTTGGGCTTTCTTT.

The V and J genes are TRBV2 and TRBJ2-7; 8 bases are shared with TRBD2. Germline trimming cut 3 bases from V and 3 bases from J; bases unmatched to any gene: 7. Germline V CDR1 and CDR2: SNHLY, FYNNEI. This CDR3 spans 15 amino acids. CDR3 coding DNA: TGTGCCAGCAGTGATCCGAGACTAGCGAACTACGAGCAGTACTTC. This sequence encodes CASSDPRLANYEQYF.

The V call is TRBV12-3 or TRBV12-4, the J call TRBJ1-1, with 11 bases aligning to TRBD1. Losses at the gene ends were 6 bases for V and 3 bases for J; bases not matched to a gene: 3. This CDR3 is 14 amino acids long. The CDR3 DNA reads TGTGCCAGCAGGGACAGGGGGCCGGACACTGAAGCTTTCTTT. It specifies CASRDRGPDTEAFF.

The chain carries TRBV3-1 and TRBJ2-5; TRBD2 matches at 7 bases. With the DNA end fitting TRBJ2-7 better, the J assignment may be wrong. Germline CDR1 and CDR2: LGHDT and YNNKEL (reference sequence). The CDR3 has 14 amino acids. DNA for the CDR3: TGTGCCAGCAGCCCCTTTCCGGGGGGCTACGAGCAGTACTTC. Translated, it gives CASSPFPGGYEQYF.

This clonotype was detected a few times. This rearrangement joins TRBV11-2 to TRBJ2-7; 8 bases match TRBD2. The CDR3 is made up of 15 amino acids. Germline CDR1 reads SGHAT; CDR2 reads FQNNGV. Trimming took 1 base from V and 4 from J; bases not matched to a gene: 6. This CDR3 is CASSLGGAGVYEQYF. In DNA, the CDR3 is TGTGCCAGCAGCTTAGGGGGAGCGGGGGTTTACGAGCAGTACTTC.